This T cell receptor (beta chain) was documented in a study of T cells in Graves' hyperthyroidism and ophthalmopathy. A Clinical Activity Score of at least 3, a NOSPECS grade of at least 4 and a duration under 3 months were recorded in the ophthalmopathy patients. From more than 9.5 ml of fresh peripheral blood, PBMCs were isolated. The CDR3 is 13 residues long. Germline CDR1 MDHEN, CDR2 SYDVKM. The V segment lost 3 bases and the J segment 5 bases; nucleotides outside the gene matches: 2. Authors of the study amplified TCR beta CDR3 regions from RNA transcripts. Researchers ran a first-round RT-PCR on the TCR CDR3 using the HTBI primer set. TCRdb re-derived calls from the multiplex PCR reads in MiXCR, one entry per CDR3 protein. The sample has 200,000 to 300,000 distinct CDR3 sequences, roughly 15% seen once. This clonotype was counted a few times.

The J gene is TRBJ2-7, the V gene TRBV28, with 9 bases lining up with TRBD2. The clonotype comes from a woman under 30 with Graves' ophthalmopathy. Sequences were obtained from blood. CDR3 amino acids: CASSFRGGDEQYF. The CDR3 nucleotides read TGTGCCAGCAGTTTCCGCGGGGGGGACGAGCAGTACTTC.